This is a list of T cell receptor beta chains from one sample in a study of cytomegalovirus exposure and HLA in healthy donors. Using immunoSEQ multiplex PCR, the repertoire was profiled, and TCRdb retains in-frame clones only, with some absent. Altogether 130,000 to 150,000 clones are present, 80% being singletons, with the ten largest covering about 2.2%. Sample: PBMCs. The source of these receptors is a man aged 30-40 years in good health and CMV-seronegative. Each CDR3 is given with its conserved first and last residue. The order of the fields is J gene, V gene, clone size, D gene, CDR3 protein, CDR3 DNA. The D gene is left open where the match is weak. Expanded clones get a size class; other rows say once, few or many, or leave the size out.

j_gene: TRBJ2-7; v_gene: TRBV4-1; abundance: few; d_gene: TRBD1; CDR3aa: CASSQTGQGGYEQYF; CDR3nt: TGCGCCAGCAGCCAGACGGGACAGGGGGGCTACGAGCAGTACTTC
j_gene: TRBJ2-5; v_gene: TRBV4-2; abundance: once; d_gene: -; CDR3aa: CASSQAGLTETQYF; CDR3nt: TGTGCCAGCAGCCAAGCAGGGTTAACGGAGACCCAGTACTTC
j_gene: TRBJ1-2; v_gene: TRBV4-1; abundance: -; d_gene: TRBD1; CDR3aa: CASSLGQGSDYGYTF; CDR3nt: TGCGCCAGCAGCCTTGGACAGGGGAGTGACTATGGCTACACCTTC
j_gene: TRBJ2-5; v_gene: TRBV25-1; abundance: -; d_gene: TRBD2; CDR3aa: CASSGELAGLSGTQYF; CDR3nt: TGTGCCAGCAGTGGGGAACTAGCGGGCCTGTCTGGGACCCAGTACTTC
j_gene: TRBJ1-2; v_gene: TRBV5-1; abundance: -; d_gene: -; CDR3aa: CASRWQDEGGYTF; CDR3nt: TGCGCCAGCAGGTGGCAGGATGAGGGCGGCTACACCTTC
j_gene: TRBJ1-2; v_gene: TRBV28; abundance: -; d_gene: -; CDR3aa: CASSLTAGIGYTF; CDR3nt: TGTGCCAGCAGTTTAACAGCAGGTATTGGCTACACCTTC
j_gene: TRBJ2-2; v_gene: TRBV7-9; abundance: -; d_gene: -; CDR3aa: CASSFVSRGIQVNTGELFF; CDR3nt: TGTGCCAGCAGCTTTGTTAGCCGAGGGATTCAGGTGAACACCGGGGAGCTGTTTTTT
j_gene: TRBJ1-5; v_gene: TRBV28; abundance: -; d_gene: TRBD1; CDR3aa: CASSLSVGQGHF; CDR3nt: TGTGCCAGCAGTTTAAGCGTCGGACAGGGGCATTTT
j_gene: TRBJ1-2; v_gene: TRBV28; abundance: -; d_gene: -; CDR3aa: CASKPRAFYGYTF; CDR3nt: TGTGCCAGCAAACCCAGGGCTTTCTATGGCTACACCTTC
j_gene: TRBJ1-4; v_gene: TRBV29-1; abundance: once; d_gene: -; CDR3aa: CSVEGGATNEKLFF; CDR3nt: TGCAGCGTTGAAGGGGGGGCAACTAATGAAAAACTGTTTTTT
j_gene: TRBJ2-7; v_gene: TRBV2; abundance: -; d_gene: -; CDR3aa: CATRDTIQGQYF; CDR3nt: TGTGCCACCCGAGACACGATCCAAGGGCAGTACTTC
j_gene: TRBJ2-1; v_gene: TRBV30; abundance: -; d_gene: TRBD2; CDR3aa: CAWRGPTSGRVLSYNEQFF; CDR3nt: TGTGCCTGGAGGGGCCCGACTAGCGGGAGGGTTCTTTCCTACAATGAGCAGTTCTTC
j_gene: TRBJ1-1; v_gene: TRBV6-1; abundance: -; d_gene: -; CDR3aa: CASSDFSSGRTEAFF; CDR3nt: TGTGCCAGCAGTGATTTCAGCTCAGGGCGGACTGAAGCTTTCTTT
j_gene: TRBJ2-7; v_gene: TRBV5-1; abundance: -; d_gene: TRBD2; CDR3aa: CASSPTPGLAGGAEQYF; CDR3nt: TGCGCCAGCAGCCCCACTCCCGGACTAGCGGGGGGCGCCGAGCAGTACTTC
j_gene: TRBJ2-1; v_gene: TRBV6-5; abundance: -; d_gene: TRBD2; CDR3aa: CASSAGLAGYNEQFF; CDR3nt: TGTGCCAGCAGTGCAGGACTAGCGGGTTACAATGAGCAGTTCTTC
j_gene: TRBJ2-7; v_gene: TRBV5-5; abundance: -; d_gene: TRBD2; CDR3aa: CASSLPGGLVRVYEQYF; CDR3nt: TGTGCCAGCAGCTTACCGGGGGGGCTGGTTCGGGTTTACGAGCAGTACTTC
j_gene: TRBJ1-1; v_gene: TRBV28; abundance: -; d_gene: -; CDR3aa: CASNARGPLLPTEAFF; CDR3nt: TGTGCCAGCAATGCCAGGGGCCCCCTGCTGCCCACTGAAGCTTTCTTT
j_gene: TRBJ1-5; v_gene: TRBV28; abundance: -; d_gene: TRBD1; CDR3aa: CASTPQGGMGSNQPQHF; CDR3nt: TGTGCCAGCACCCCACAGGGGGGTATGGGGAGCAATCAGCCCCAGCATTTT
j_gene: TRBJ1-6; v_gene: TRBV6-5; abundance: -; d_gene: TRBD1; CDR3aa: CASSYSGQGYNSPLHF; CDR3nt: TGTGCCAGCAGTTACTCCGGACAGGGCTATAATTCACCCCTCCACTTT
j_gene: TRBJ2-7; v_gene: TRBV29-1; abundance: -; d_gene: TRBD1; CDR3aa: CSAASTGVEQYF; CDR3nt: TGCAGCGCTGCTTCGACAGGGGTCGAGCAGTACTTC
j_gene: TRBJ2-1; v_gene: TRBV19; abundance: -; d_gene: TRBD1; CDR3aa: CASKTGNEQFF; CDR3nt: TGTGCCAGTAAGACAGGGAATGAGCAGTTCTTC
j_gene: TRBJ1-2; v_gene: TRBV7-8; abundance: -; d_gene: TRBD1; CDR3aa: CASSLGPGQPSYGYTF; CDR3nt: TGTGCCAGCAGCTTAGGTCCGGGACAGCCGAGTTATGGCTACACCTTC
j_gene: TRBJ2-5; v_gene: TRBV7-6; abundance: -; d_gene: TRBD2; CDR3aa: CASSSTEGGPGETQYF; CDR3nt: TGTGCCAGCAGCTCCACGGAGGGAGGGCCGGGGGAGACCCAGTACTTC
j_gene: TRBJ2-1; v_gene: TRBV7-2; abundance: -; d_gene: -; CDR3aa: CASRGGGYEQFF; CDR3nt: TGTGCCAGCAGGGGCGGAGGCTATGAGCAGTTCTTC
j_gene: TRBJ2-1; v_gene: TRBV5-1; abundance: -; d_gene: TRBD2; CDR3aa: CASSMGLAVNEQFF; CDR3nt: TGCGCCAGCAGCATGGGACTAGCCGTCAATGAGCAGTTCTTC
j_gene: TRBJ1-6; v_gene: TRBV6-6; abundance: -; d_gene: TRBD1; CDR3aa: CATGTGVHNSPLHF; CDR3nt: TGTGCCACCGGAACAGGGGTCCATAATTCACCCCTCCACTTT
j_gene: TRBJ2-7; v_gene: TRBV7-9; abundance: -; d_gene: TRBD2; CDR3aa: CASSLQGLAGRICEQYF; CDR3nt: TGTGCCAGCAGCTTGCAGGGACTAGCGGGGAGGATATGCGAGCAGTACTTC
j_gene: TRBJ1-5; v_gene: TRBV19; abundance: -; d_gene: -; CDR3aa: CASSIVGANQPQHF; CDR3nt: TGTGCCAGTAGTATAGTGGGGGCTAATCAGCCCCAGCATTTT
j_gene: TRBJ2-1; v_gene: TRBV7-2; abundance: -; d_gene: -; CDR3aa: CASSPYISRGFF; CDR3nt: TGTGCCAGCAGCCCATACATTTCCCGGGGTTTCTTC
j_gene: TRBJ1-1; v_gene: TRBV6-1; abundance: -; d_gene: -; CDR3aa: CASNRDFMNTEAFF; CDR3nt: TGTGCCAGCAACAGGGATTTCATGAACACTGAAGCTTTCTTT
j_gene: TRBJ2-1; v_gene: TRBV4-1; abundance: -; d_gene: TRBD2; CDR3aa: CASSQVGAGTSGRAPEQFF; CDR3nt: TGCGCCAGCAGCCAAGTTGGGGCAGGGACTAGCGGGAGGGCCCCTGAGCAGTTCTTC
j_gene: TRBJ1-1; v_gene: TRBV7-9; abundance: -; d_gene: TRBD1; CDR3aa: CASSFPGGGTEAFF; CDR3nt: TGTGCCAGCAGCTTCCCAGGGGGAGGCACTGAAGCTTTCTTT
j_gene: TRBJ1-2; v_gene: TRBV27; abundance: -; d_gene: TRBD1; CDR3aa: CASSFQGGRSYTF; CDR3nt: TGTGCCAGCAGTTTCCAGGGGGGAAGAAGCTACACCTTC
j_gene: TRBJ1-4; v_gene: TRBV15; abundance: few; d_gene: -; CDR3aa: CATSRATAGVKLFF; CDR3nt: TGTGCCACCAGCAGAGCGACGGCAGGGGTAAAACTGTTTTTT
j_gene: TRBJ1-2; v_gene: TRBV5-1; abundance: once; d_gene: -; CDR3aa: CASSLGRFVYGYPF; CDR3nt: TGCGCCAGCAGCTTGGGCAGGTTCGTCTATGGCTACCCCTTC
j_gene: TRBJ1-1; v_gene: TRBV2; abundance: -; d_gene: TRBD1; CDR3aa: CASSVGRGRSDTEAFF; CDR3nt: TGTGCCAGCAGTGTAGGCAGGGGGCGATCGGACACTGAAGCTTTCTTT
j_gene: TRBJ2-1; v_gene: TRBV9; abundance: -; d_gene: -; CDR3aa: CASSVWQAGPYNEQFF; CDR3nt: TGTGCCAGCAGCGTATGGCAAGCGGGTCCCTACAATGAGCAGTTCTTC
j_gene: TRBJ1-1; v_gene: TRBV4-2; abundance: -; d_gene: -; CDR3aa: CASSSTGRGADTEAFF; CDR3nt: TGTGCCAGCAGCTCCACCGGCCGGGGAGCCGACACTGAAGCTTTCTTT
j_gene: TRBJ1-4; v_gene: TRBV5-1; abundance: few; d_gene: -; CDR3aa: CASSLQRPEKLFF; CDR3nt: TGCGCCAGCAGCTTGCAGCGCCCTGAAAAACTGTTTTTT
j_gene: TRBJ2-5; v_gene: TRBV7-9; abundance: once; d_gene: -; CDR3aa: CASSLAQADQETQYF; CDR3nt: TGTGCCAGCAGCTTAGCGCAGGCAGATCAAGAGACCCAGTACTTC
j_gene: TRBJ2-7; v_gene: TRBV6-1; abundance: -; d_gene: -; CDR3aa: CASSGLVREQYF; CDR3nt: TGTGCCAGCAGTGGACTAGTGCGGGAGCAGTACTTC
j_gene: TRBJ1-4; v_gene: TRBV5-4; abundance: -; d_gene: -; CDR3aa: CASSLAKAGLGEKLFF; CDR3nt: TGTGCCAGCAGCTTGGCCAAGGCAGGCCTGGGTGAAAAACTGTTTTTT
j_gene: TRBJ1-5; v_gene: TRBV28; abundance: -; d_gene: -; CDR3aa: CASSSITPDSNQPQHF; CDR3nt: TGTGCCAGCAGTTCAATCACACCTGATAGCAATCAGCCCCAGCATTTT
j_gene: TRBJ2-7; v_gene: TRBV6-1; abundance: -; d_gene: -; CDR3aa: CASTLGSYEQYF; CDR3nt: TGTGCCAGCACCCTTGGTAGCTACGAGCAGTACTTC
j_gene: TRBJ2-7; v_gene: TRBV6-1; abundance: few; d_gene: TRBD2; CDR3aa: CASSVILAGGYEQYF; CDR3nt: TGTGCCAGCAGTGTAATACTAGCGGGGGGCTACGAGCAGTACTTC
j_gene: TRBJ2-3; v_gene: TRBV28; abundance: -; d_gene: TRBD2; CDR3aa: CASKRGGRTDTQYF; CDR3nt: TGTGCCAGCAAGCGGGGGGGCCGCACAGATACGCAGTATTTT
j_gene: TRBJ2-1; v_gene: TRBV6-5; abundance: once; d_gene: TRBD1; CDR3aa: CASSYSRTGLPNEQFF; CDR3nt: TGTGCCAGCAGTTACTCTCGGACAGGGCTTCCCAATGAGCAGTTCTTC
j_gene: TRBJ2-1; v_gene: TRBV19; abundance: -; d_gene: TRBD2; CDR3aa: CASSTAQRGPSLYNEQFF; CDR3nt: TGTGCCAGTAGTACGGCCCAGCGGGGGCCTTCATTATACAATGAGCAGTTCTTC
j_gene: TRBJ1-1; v_gene: TRBV28; abundance: -; d_gene: -; CDR3aa: CASRTANTEAFF; CDR3nt: TGTGCCAGTCGGACAGCGAACACTGAAGCTTTCTTT